This is a list of T cell receptor beta chains from one sample in a study of blood T cell repertoires in COVID-19. Produced via immunoSEQ multiplex PCR; TCRdb's table is partial and in-frame only. The table records around 100,000 clones, roughly two thirds of them present only once. Sequences were obtained from peripheral blood. These receptors originate from an elderly man with acute or convalescent COVID-19. Both conserved end residues are part of each CDR3. D genes are given only for firm matches. Only some rows state a clone size, as once, few, many or a class for expanded clones.

abundance: .; v_gene: TRBV2; d_gene: .; len: 13; j_gene: TRBJ1-2; CDR3aa: CASSLGQNYGYTF; CDR3nt: TGTGCCAGCAGCCTGGGACAAAACTATGGCTACACCTTC
abundance: once; v_gene: TRBV7-3; d_gene: .; len: 14; j_gene: TRBJ2-1; CDR3aa: CASSAQGRGNEQFF; CDR3nt: TGTGCCAGCAGCGCACAGGGAAGGGGCAATGAGCAGTTCTTC
abundance: .; v_gene: TRBV28; d_gene: TRBD1; len: 14; j_gene: TRBJ1-3; CDR3aa: CASNTGGTGNTIYF; CDR3nt: TGTGCCAGCAATACAGGGGGCACTGGAAACACCATATATTTT
abundance: .; v_gene: TRBV19; d_gene: TRBD1; len: 16; j_gene: TRBJ1-5; CDR3aa: CASTPRQGATNQPQHF; CDR3nt: TGTGCCAGTACCCCCAGACAGGGGGCTACTAATCAGCCCCAGCATTTT
abundance: .; v_gene: TRBV4-1; d_gene: TRBD2; len: 15; j_gene: TRBJ2-7; CDR3aa: CASSQVLAGSYEQYF; CDR3nt: TGCGCCAGCAGCCAGGTACTAGCGGGATCCTACGAGCAGTACTTC
abundance: .; v_gene: TRBV28; d_gene: .; len: 16; j_gene: TRBJ2-6; CDR3aa: CASSPLGSSGANVLTF; CDR3nt: TGTGCCAGCAGTCCCCTCGGGAGCTCTGGGGCCAACGTCCTGACTTTC
abundance: .; v_gene: TRBV2; d_gene: TRBD2; len: 15; j_gene: TRBJ2-3; CDR3aa: CASTILAGRTDTQYF; CDR3nt: TGTGCCAGCACCATACTAGCGGGCCGGACAGATACGCAGTATTTT
abundance: few; v_gene: TRBV9; d_gene: .; len: 16; j_gene: TRBJ1-3; CDR3aa: CASSVASGGSGNTIYF; CDR3nt: TGTGCCAGCAGCGTAGCGTCCGGGGGCTCTGGAAACACCATATATTTT
abundance: .; v_gene: TRBV5-1; d_gene: TRBD1; len: 14; j_gene: TRBJ2-5; CDR3aa: CASSSRGQGETQYF; CDR3nt: TGCGCCAGCAGCTCCCGAGGACAGGGAGAGACCCAGTACTTC
abundance: .; v_gene: TRBV28; d_gene: .; len: 15; j_gene: TRBJ2-1; CDR3aa: CASRSAGTLYNEQFF; CDR3nt: TGTGCCAGCAGATCCGCCGGGACACTGTACAATGAGCAGTTCTTC
abundance: few; v_gene: TRBV28; d_gene: TRBD1; len: 15; j_gene: TRBJ2-7; CDR3aa: CASSRLQGVAYEQYF; CDR3nt: TGTGCCAGCAGTCGATTACAGGGGGTTGCGTACGAGCAGTACTTC
abundance: .; v_gene: TRBV28; d_gene: .; len: 13; j_gene: TRBJ1-1; CDR3aa: CVSRESGNTEAFF; CDR3nt: TGTGTCAGCCGGGAGAGTGGGAACACTGAAGCTTTCTTT
abundance: once; v_gene: TRBV28; d_gene: .; len: 18; j_gene: TRBJ2-6; CDR3aa: CASSGSGTPISGANVLTF; CDR3nt: TGTGCCAGCAGCGGTTCCGGGACACCTATATCTGGGGCCAACGTCCTGACTTTC
abundance: .; v_gene: TRBV7-3; d_gene: TRBD2; len: 15; j_gene: TRBJ2-7; CDR3aa: CASSLTAGDSYEQYF; CDR3nt: TGTGCCAGCAGCTTAACGGCGGGGGACTCCTACGAGCAGTACTTC
abundance: .; v_gene: TRBV5-4; d_gene: TRBD1; len: 16; j_gene: TRBJ1-2; CDR3aa: CASSAPPGQSFHGYTF; CDR3nt: TGTGCCAGCAGCGCCCCCCCGGGACAGAGCTTCCATGGCTACACCTTC
abundance: .; v_gene: TRBV5-1; d_gene: .; len: 16; j_gene: TRBJ1-1; CDR3aa: CASSRGSERRHTEAFF; CDR3nt: TGCGCCAGCAGCCGGGGTTCGGAACGCCGCCACACTGAAGCTTTCTTT
abundance: .; v_gene: TRBV3-1/TRBV3-2; d_gene: TRBD1; len: 17; j_gene: TRBJ2-3; CDR3aa: CASSQDPSDRAADTQYF; CDR3nt: TGTGCCAGCAGCCAAGATCCGTCGGACAGGGCGGCAGATACGCAGTATTTT
abundance: .; v_gene: TRBV5-6; d_gene: .; len: 16; j_gene: TRBJ1-2; CDR3aa: CASSLRSGTMSYGYTF; CDR3nt: TGTGCCAGCAGCTTACGTTCCGGGACAATGAGCTATGGCTACACCTTC
abundance: .; v_gene: TRBV5-1; d_gene: .; len: 13; j_gene: TRBJ1-1; CDR3aa: CASSLKGDTEAFF; CDR3nt: TGCGCCAGCAGCTTGAAGGGGGACACTGAAGCTTTCTTT
abundance: few; v_gene: TRBV27; d_gene: TRBD1; len: 13; j_gene: TRBJ2-1; CDR3aa: CASSRADRVKQFF; CDR3nt: TGTGCCAGCAGCCGAGCCGACAGGGTGAAGCAGTTCTTC
abundance: few; v_gene: TRBV7-9; d_gene: TRBD1; len: 15; j_gene: TRBJ1-2; CDR3aa: CASSSRQGSLYGYTF; CDR3nt: TGTGCCAGCAGCTCCCGACAGGGTTCCCTTTATGGCTACACCTTC
abundance: once; v_gene: TRBV11-2; d_gene: .; len: 13; j_gene: TRBJ2-1; CDR3aa: CASSVGLQNEQFF; CDR3nt: TGTGCCAGCAGCGTGGGACTCCAGAATGAGCAGTTCTTC
abundance: .; v_gene: TRBV5-5; d_gene: TRBD1; len: 17; j_gene: TRBJ1-2; CDR3aa: CASSLTGTGGDAYGYTF; CDR3nt: TGTGCCAGCAGCCTGACCGGGACAGGGGGCGATGCATACGGCTACACCTTC
abundance: .; v_gene: TRBV19; d_gene: TRBD2; len: 15; j_gene: TRBJ2-1; CDR3aa: CASSMWGGRANEQFF; CDR3nt: TGTGCCAGTAGTATGTGGGGCGGGAGGGCGAATGAGCAGTTCTTC
abundance: .; v_gene: TRBV3-1/TRBV3-2; d_gene: TRBD2; len: 14; j_gene: TRBJ2-7; CDR3aa: CASSQGLAGYEQYF; CDR3nt: TGTGCCAGCAGCCAAGGTCTAGCGGGCTACGAGCAGTACTTC
abundance: .; v_gene: TRBV28; d_gene: TRBD2; len: 17; j_gene: TRBJ2-5; CDR3aa: CASSQGRLAGDQETQYF; CDR3nt: TGTGCCAGCTCCCAAGGGAGACTAGCGGGGGACCAAGAGACCCAGTACTTC
abundance: .; v_gene: TRBV9; d_gene: TRBD2; len: 16; j_gene: TRBJ2-1; CDR3aa: CASSVERLAGGGEQFF; CDR3nt: TGTGCCAGCAGCGTAGAGCGACTAGCGGGAGGGGGTGAGCAGTTCTTC
abundance: .; v_gene: TRBV28; d_gene: .; len: 15; j_gene: TRBJ1-4; CDR3aa: CASSPNRVGGEKLFF; CDR3nt: TGTGCCAGCAGTCCCAACAGGGTCGGTGGTGAAAAACTGTTTTTT
abundance: .; v_gene: TRBV5-1; d_gene: TRBD2; len: 14; j_gene: TRBJ2-3; CDR3aa: CASRTSRSTDTQYF; CDR3nt: TGCGCCAGCAGGACTAGCCGGAGCACAGATACGCAGTATTTT
abundance: .; v_gene: TRBV9; d_gene: TRBD1; len: 15; j_gene: TRBJ1-1; CDR3aa: CASSSRTGQNTEAFF; CDR3nt: TGTGCCAGCAGCTCCAGGACAGGGCAGAACACTGAAGCTTTCTTT
abundance: .; v_gene: TRBV6-2/TRBV6-3; d_gene: .; len: 12; j_gene: TRBJ2-7; CDR3aa: CASSPWGEEQYF; CDR3nt: TGTGCCAGCAGCCCCTGGGGGGAGGAGCAGTACTTC
abundance: .; v_gene: TRBV7-2; d_gene: .; len: 13; j_gene: TRBJ2-5; CDR3aa: CASSPTGRETQYF; CDR3nt: TGTGCCAGCAGCCCCACAGGGAGAGAGACCCAGTACTTC
abundance: .; v_gene: TRBV28; d_gene: .; len: 17; j_gene: TRBJ2-6; CDR3aa: CASTLIGGGHGANVLTF; CDR3nt: TGTGCCAGCACCCTAATCGGAGGGGGCCATGGGGCCAACGTCCTGACTTTC
abundance: few; v_gene: TRBV24-1; d_gene: TRBD2; len: 16; j_gene: TRBJ2-3; CDR3aa: CATSDPGGGGTDTQYF; CDR3nt: TGTGCCACCAGTGATCCGGGCGGGGGGGGCACAGATACGCAGTATTTT
abundance: .; v_gene: TRBV29-1; d_gene: .; len: 14; j_gene: TRBJ2-4; CDR3aa: CSVDSGAAKNIQYF; CDR3nt: TGCAGCGTTGATTCTGGGGCGGCCAAAAACATTCAGTACTTC
abundance: .; v_gene: TRBV7-2; d_gene: .; len: 13; j_gene: TRBJ1-2; CDR3aa: CASSFNRVYGYTF; CDR3nt: TGTGCCAGCAGCTTTAACAGGGTCTATGGCTACACCTTC
abundance: .; v_gene: TRBV18; d_gene: TRBD1; len: 13; j_gene: TRBJ1-4; CDR3aa: CASSRGQGEKLFF; CDR3nt: TGTGCCAGCTCGCGCGGACAGGGAGAAAAACTGTTTTTT
abundance: once; v_gene: TRBV5-1; d_gene: .; len: 12; j_gene: TRBJ2-3; CDR3aa: CASSSSTDTQYF; CDR3nt: TGCGCCAGCAGCTCGAGCACAGATACGCAGTATTTT
abundance: .; v_gene: TRBV20-1; d_gene: .; len: 11; j_gene: TRBJ2-3; CDR3aa: CSGGGPDTQYF; CDR3nt: TGCAGCGGAGGGGGCCCAGATACGCAGTATTTT
abundance: few; v_gene: TRBV10-2; d_gene: .; len: 13; j_gene: TRBJ1-6; CDR3aa: CASNDSPLSPLHF; CDR3nt: TGCGCCAGCAATGACTCCCCGTTGTCACCCCTCCACTTT
abundance: .; v_gene: TRBV6-5; d_gene: TRBD1; len: 14; j_gene: TRBJ1-1; CDR3aa: CASRTDRGDTEAFF; CDR3nt: TGTGCCAGCAGAACGGACAGGGGGGACACTGAAGCTTTCTTT
abundance: few; v_gene: TRBV7-9; d_gene: .; len: 14; j_gene: TRBJ1-4; CDR3aa: CASTSGATNEKLFF; CDR3nt: TGTGCCAGCACGTCAGGGGCCACTAATGAAAAACTGTTTTTT
abundance: .; v_gene: TRBV2; d_gene: TRBD1; len: 14; j_gene: TRBJ1-1; CDR3aa: CASMKAGGNTEAFF; CDR3nt: TGTGCCAGCATGAAGGCAGGGGGAAACACTGAAGCTTTCTTT
abundance: many; v_gene: TRBV24-1; d_gene: .; len: 16; j_gene: TRBJ2-5; CDR3aa: CATSDPGQPLGETQYF; CDR3nt: TGTGCCACCAGTGATCCTGGGCAGCCCCTCGGAGAGACCCAGTACTTC
abundance: once; v_gene: TRBV7-3; d_gene: TRBD2; len: 16; j_gene: TRBJ2-1; CDR3aa: CASSPSLAGSYNEQFF; CDR3nt: TGTGCCAGCAGCCCCTCATTAGCGGGGTCCTACAATGAGCAGTTCTTC
abundance: few; v_gene: TRBV4-2; d_gene: .; len: 13; j_gene: TRBJ2-1; CDR3aa: CASSPESVNEQFF; CDR3nt: TGTGCCAGCAGCCCGGAAAGCGTCAATGAGCAGTTCTTC
abundance: .; v_gene: TRBV19; d_gene: .; len: 11; j_gene: TRBJ1-6; CDR3aa: CASSTGPVLHF; CDR3nt: TGTGCCAGTAGTACAGGGCCAGTCCTCCACTTT
abundance: .; v_gene: TRBV30; d_gene: .; len: 12; j_gene: TRBJ1-2; CDR3aa: CAWNLGDYGYTF; CDR3nt: TGTGCCTGGAACCTTGGAGACTATGGCTACACCTTC
abundance: .; v_gene: TRBV6-5; d_gene: TRBD2; len: 14; j_gene: TRBJ2-1; CDR3aa: CASSYASGYNEQFF; CDR3nt: TGTGCCAGCAGTTATGCTAGCGGCTACAATGAGCAGTTCTTC
abundance: few; v_gene: TRBV2; d_gene: .; len: 15; j_gene: TRBJ2-2; CDR3aa: CASSVNSVNTGELFF; CDR3nt: TGTGCCAGCAGTGTTAATAGCGTCAACACCGGGGAGCTGTTTTTT
abundance: .; v_gene: TRBV18; d_gene: .; len: 13; j_gene: TRBJ1-5; CDR3aa: CASPSDSNQPQHF; CDR3nt: TGTGCCAGTCCGTCAGATAGCAATCAGCCCCAGCATTTT
abundance: .; v_gene: TRBV28; d_gene: .; len: 11; j_gene: TRBJ1-2; CDR3aa: CASSLDYGYTF; CDR3nt: TGTGCCAGCAGCCTAGACTATGGCTACACCTTC
abundance: few; v_gene: TRBV4-3; d_gene: TRBD2; len: 15; j_gene: TRBJ2-7; CDR3aa: CASSQEASGFYEQYF; CDR3nt: TGCGCCAGCAGCCAAGAGGCTAGCGGGTTCTACGAGCAGTACTTC
abundance: few; v_gene: TRBV7-3; d_gene: TRBD1; len: 15; j_gene: TRBJ1-2; CDR3aa: CASSLTGTGDYGYTF; CDR3nt: TGTGCCAGCAGCTTGACCGGGACAGGGGACTATGGCTACACCTTC
abundance: .; v_gene: TRBV28; d_gene: .; len: 18; j_gene: TRBJ1-4; CDR3aa: CASSSLVRVGATNEKLFF; CDR3nt: TGTGCCAGCAGTTCACTTGTCCGGGTGGGTGCAACTAATGAAAAACTGTTTTTT